This TCR beta chain was sequenced for a study of identical twins. TCRdb redid the calling of the 5' RACE reads with MiXCR, one entry per CDR3 protein. The sample contains some 730,000 distinct CDR3 sequences, 15% to 20% of which appear only once. Looked up from germline, CDR1 is LGHDT and CDR2 is YNNKEL (reference sequence). The V gene end was trimmed by 0 bases and the J gene end by 6 bases; junction bases not matched to a gene: 8. The CDR3 runs 17 residues. This sample also belongs to another study, concerning T cells expressing NK-cell markers.

The sample consisted of PBMCs. The source of this sequence is a woman aged 18-29 years in good health. This chain connects TRBV3-1 to TRBJ2-1; the match to TRBD2 covers 10 bases. CDR3 bases: TGTGCCAGCAGCCAAGATGTGCGGGCTAGCGGGAGCAATGAGCAGTTCTTC. Amino acid sequence: CASSQDVRASGSNEQFF.